Each of the 4 T cell receptor beta chains below was sequenced from the same sample in a study of T cell responses to AZD1222 COVID-19 vaccine (TCRdb year 2021). To prepare the library, the immunoSEQ multiplex PCR assay was applied. As stored in TCRdb, this immuneACCESS dataset retains in-frame rearrangements with V and J assigned. A fraction of the clones does not appear; measured against another copy, unresolved V genes explain less than half of the discrepancy, and the remainder lacks a known reason. This sample has fewer than 130,000 clones in its table, and 90% to 95% of those were observed once. Roughly 2% of the sample goes to the ten largest clones. This sample's time point label indicates: baseline before first vaccination. The specimen comprised peripheral blood, sampled on day 0 of AZD1222 vaccination. These receptors came from an adult in good health.

For the CDR3, the DNA is TGTGCCAGCAGTTACAAGGGTGTTAACTATGGCTACACCTTC. This sequence encodes CASSYKGVNYGYTF. The rearrangement joins TRBV6-5 to TRBJ1-2; D call uncertain. Trimming removed 2 bases at V and 1 base at J, with 8 bases between. Germline CDR1 is MNHEY and CDR2 is SVGAGI. This CDR3 comprises 14 residues.

This clone showed up just once. V usage is TRBV19 and J usage is TRBJ1-2; 7 positions match TRBD1. This CDR3 spans 16 amino acids. The V gene end was trimmed by 7 bases and the J gene end by 3 bases; junction bases not matched to a gene: 14. CDR1 LNHDA and CDR2 SQIVND come from the germline V gene (reference sequence). CDR3 sequence: CASNTEGQLEDYGYTF. The CDR3 DNA reads as TGTGCCAGTAATACTGAGGGACAGCTAGAAGACTATGGCTACACCTTC.

This chain joins TRBV25-1 and TRBJ1-3; no clear D gene. The V and J ends lost 3 bases and 2 bases respectively, with 11 bases between them. Per germline, CDR1 MGHDK and CDR2 SYGVNS. This CDR3 is 15 amino acids long. The CDR3 DNA reads as TGTGCCAGCAGTGACCCGTCAGGAACTGGAAACACCATATATTTT. Translation gives CASSDPSGTGNTIYF.

This chain links TRBV6-5 with TRBJ1-1; D remains unclear. V was clipped by 6 bases and J by 4 bases, with 15 bases between them. This CDR3 region has 14 residues. Germline V CDR1 and CDR2: MNHEY, SVGAGI. The CDR3 reads CASSPLRKGTEAFF. In nucleotides, the CDR3 is TGTGCCAGCAGCCCGCTGAGAAAAGGCACTGAAGCTTTCTTT.